The 2 T cell receptor beta chains given below trace back to one sample, sequenced in a study of blood T cell repertoires in COVID-19. The method was immunoSEQ multiplex PCR; TCRdb's version includes in-frame clones alone and lacks a portion of them. The sample includes a few hundred thousand clones, about 86% of them seen just once. The sequenced material came from peripheral blood. The receptors shown here come from a man between 45 and 60 years old with active or convalescent COVID-19.

This chain joins TRBV28 and TRBJ2-7; possible D gene TRBD1, 6 bases. V dropped 8 bases and J dropped 5 bases, with 22 bases sitting between them. Germline lookup yields CDR1 MDHEN and CDR2 SYDVKM. The CDR3 is made up of 15 amino acids. This CDR3 reads CASGSAAWGRNEQYF. In nucleotides, the CDR3 is TGTGCCAGCGGATCCGCCGCCTGGGGGCGGAACGAGCAGTACTTC.

The genes are TRBV11-2 and TRBJ2-1, with 8 nucleotides matching TRBD1. This CDR3 region has 16 residues. Unmatched junction bases numbered 13, after V lost 4 bases and J lost 8 bases. Germline V CDR1 and CDR2: SGHAT, FQNNGV. DNA of the CDR3: TGTGCCAGCAGCTCAAACAAACAGGGGGAAAGGTATGAGCAGTTCTTC. Translated: CASSSNKQGERYEQFF.